These 20 T cell receptor beta chains originate from one sample sequenced in a study of blood T cell repertoires in COVID-19. This table comes from immunoSEQ multiplex PCR, and its TCRdb copy is limited to in-frame clones, with some not included. This sample carries under 350,000 clones, about 93% of them seen once, and the ten largest clones take roughly 7%. Specimen: peripheral blood. These TCRs come from a woman in her twenties or thirties with COVID-19, enrolled during active disease.

This chain connects TRBV19 to TRBJ1-5; D possibly corresponds to TRBD1 (6 bases). Germline lookup yields CDR1 LNHDA and CDR2 SQIVND (reference sequence). The CDR3 totals 14 residues. V was pared by 4 bases and J by 7 bases, with 14 bases between. The CDR3 DNA is TGTGCCAGTAGTAATGCGGGGGCAGGGCAGCCCCAGCATTTT. Translating it yields CASSNAGAGQPQHF. The full variable domain, in which reference TRBV19 and TRBJ1-5 provide the parts outside the CDR3, is DGGITQSPKYLFRKEGQNVTLSCEQNLNHDAMYWYRQDPGQGLRLIYYSQIVNDFQKGDIAEGYSVSREKKESFPLTVTSAQKNPTAFYLCASSNAGAGQPQHFGDGTRLSIL.

The rearrangement joins TRBV27 to TRBJ2-7; D might be TRBD2 (6 bases). Trimming removed 5 bases at V and 2 bases at J, with 16 bases between. The CDR3 covers 15 residues. Germline lookup yields CDR1 MNHEY and CDR2 SMNVEV (reference sequence). In nucleotides, the CDR3 is TGTGCCAGCAGTGCGGGGCCCTTTCTCCCCTACGAGCAGTACTTC. Translating it yields CASSAGPFLPYEQYF.

In regard to this clone: The junction shows a germline mismatch at one end, possibly a read error. The chain carries TRBV3-1 (or the pseudogene TRBV3-2) and TRBJ2-3, with 16 bases lining up with TRBD2. CDR1 is LGHDT, CDR2 YNNKEL, per germline (reference sequence). This CDR3 is 20 amino acids long. The CDR3 sequence is CASSYSGTSGRALKHRYAVF. Here the CDR3 DNA reads TGTGCCAGCAGCTACTCCGGGACTAGCGGGAGGGCCCTCAAGCACAGATACGCAGTATTT.

The chain recombines TRBV12-3 or TRBV12-4 with TRBJ2-5; a possible D gene is TRBD1 (6 bases). Trimming stripped 6 bases from V and 6 bases from J, with 14 bases between. The CDR3 runs 13 residues. CDR3 nucleotide sequence: TGTGCCAGCAGACCCGACAGGTTAAAGACCCAGTACTTC. It codes for CASRPDRLKTQYF.

The chain links TRBV7-9 to TRBJ1-1, with D unclear. Between the trimmed V and J ends, which lost 6 bases and 1 base, there was a span of 6 bases. Germline V CDR1 and CDR2: SEHNR, FQNEAQ (reference sequence). The length of the CDR3 is 12 residues. The CDR3 coding sequence is TGTGCCAGCAGGACTGGGAACACTGAAGCTTTCTTT. Its translation is CASRTGNTEAFF.

V usage is TRBV5-4 and J usage is TRBJ2-2; 9 positions match TRBD1. Germline-derived CDR1 and CDR2 are SGHNT and YYREEE (reference sequence). There are 16 residues in the CDR3. V gave up 3 bases and J gave up 1 base; unmatched junction bases: 4. As DNA, the CDR3 is TGTGCCAGCAGCTCACGGACAGGGGTGAACACCGGGGAGCTGTTTTTT. Translation: CASSSRTGVNTGELFF.

V is TRBV28 and J is TRBJ2-7; 11 nucleotides align to TRBD2. This CDR3 is 15 amino acids long. Unmatched junction bases numbered 7, after V lost 5 bases and J lost 4 bases. Germline V gives CDR1 MDHEN, CDR2 SYDVKM. The CDR3 loop reads CASSATGTSGYEQYF. The DNA of the CDR3 is TGTGCCAGCAGTGCGACCGGGACTAGCGGTTACGAGCAGTACTTC.

The V gene is TRBV4-1, the J gene TRBJ2-6; perhaps TRBD2 as D (5 bases). In germline, CDR1 is MGHRA, CDR2 YSYEKL. V lost 7 bases and J lost 0, with 16 bases in between. There are 17 residues in the CDR3. CDR3 region: CASTGLPGFSGANVLTF. DNA for the CDR3: TGCGCCAGCACAGGCCTTCCGGGGTTCTCTGGGGCCAACGTCCTGACTTTC.

This chain connects TRBV6-1 to TRBJ1-2; D is unresolved. Germline assignment: CDR1 MNHNS and CDR2 SASEGT. V was trimmed by 2 bases and J by 1 base, leaving 8 bases between them. The length of the CDR3 is 14 residues. CDR3 amino acids: CASSERRNNYGYTF. The CDR3 nucleotides are TGTGCCAGCAGTGAAAGGCGGAATAACTATGGCTACACCTTC.

CDR3 region: CASSPLTGAGNQPQHF. For the CDR3, the DNA is TGTGCCAGCAGTCCCCTGACAGGGGCTGGGAATCAGCCCCAGCATTTT. V gene TRBV28 combines with J gene TRBJ1-5; 8 bases are a match to TRBD1. Germline assignment: CDR1 MDHEN and CDR2 SYDVKM. This CDR3 has 16 residues. J lost 4 bases, V lost 5 bases, and 10 bases had no gene match.

This clone was picked up one time. V usage is TRBV19 and J usage is TRBJ2-1, with TRBD1 matching 7 bases. J lost 0 bases, V lost 5 bases, and 1 base had no gene match. The CDR3 consists of 14 residues. The germline V gene encodes CDR1 LNHDA and CDR2 SQIVND (reference sequence). The CDR3 sequence: CASSRQGSYNEQFF. CDR3 sequence (DNA): TGTGCCAGTAGTCGACAGGGCTCCTACAATGAGCAGTTCTTC.

This clone has more than one count but fewer than ten. The chain recombines TRBV5-1 with TRBJ2-7; TRBD2 is a possible D gene (7 bases). The CDR3 is 14 residues long. Per the germline V gene, CDR1 is SGHRS and CDR2 is YFSETQ. The V gene lost 4 bases and the J gene lost 7 bases, with 18 bases spanning the gap. The CDR3: CASSPERGAREQYF. In DNA, the CDR3 is TGCGCCAGCAGCCCCGAACGGGGGGCGAGGGAGCAGTACTTC.

The V and J genes are TRBV28 and TRBJ1-5; TRBD1 matches at 8 bases. After removal of 2 bases from V and 3 bases from J, the junction contained 3 bases not matched to a gene. The CDR3 is 15 amino acids. Per germline, CDR1 MDHEN and CDR2 SYDVKM. The CDR3 DNA follows: TGTGCCAGCAGTTTAAGGACAGGGTACAATCAGCCCCAGCATTTT. Amino acids: CASSLRTGYNQPQHF.

The genes are TRBV3-1 (or the pseudogene TRBV3-2) and TRBJ1-2, with 8 nucleotides matching TRBD1. V dropped 3 bases and J dropped 2; count of bases not matched to a gene: 8. The CDR3 is 16 residues long. Germline CDR1 LGHDT, CDR2 YNNKEL (reference sequence). The DNA for the CDR3 is TGTGCCAGCAGCCACCTAGACAGGGGACTCAACTATGGCTACACCTTC. It is translated as CASSHLDRGLNYGYTF.

The gene calls are TRBV21-1 and TRBJ1-1; the table's TRBD1 call for D was not verified on the DNA. TRBV21-1 is tagged as a pseudogene. This CDR3 has 14 amino acids. Written as DNA, the CDR3 is TGTGCCAGCACACCCGGGACAGGGGACGACCGGGCTTTCTTT. It encodes CASTPGTGDDRAFF.

V usage is TRBV5-1 and J usage is TRBJ2-1; D unresolved. V gave up 0 bases and J gave up 7 bases, with 5 bases separating them. The CDR3 has 12 amino acids. Germline V gene lookup returns CDR1 SGHRS and CDR2 YFSETQ. The CDR3 loop reads CASSLARNEQFF. DNA for the CDR3: TGCGCCAGCAGCTTGGCCAGAAATGAGCAGTTCTTC.

This chain links TRBV5-1 with TRBJ1-5; no clear D gene. V was trimmed by 0 bases and J by 4 bases, leaving 8 bases between them. The V gene's germline CDR1 is SGHRS and CDR2 YFSETQ. This CDR3 has 14 amino acids. The CDR3 is CASSLGAGNQPQHF. The CDR3 DNA is TGCGCCAGCAGCTTGGGGGCGGGAAATCAGCCCCAGCATTTT. The entire variable domain, with the rest obtained from reference TRBV5-1 and TRBJ1-5, is as follows: KAGVTQTPRYLIKTRGQQVTLSCSPISGHRSVSWYQQTPGQGLQFLFEYFSETQRNKGNFPGRFSGRQFSNSRSEMNVSTLELGDSALYLCASSLGAGNQPQHFGDGTRLSIL.

The J gene is TRBJ2-1, the V gene TRBV2, with 9 positions matching TRBD2. This CDR3 is built from 16 residues. J was trimmed by 0 bases and V by 2 bases; bases with no gene match: 2. Germline CDR1 and CDR2: SNHLY and FYNNEI. CDR3 region: CASSEISGSSYNEQFF. The CDR3 bases are TGTGCCAGCAGTGAAATTAGCGGGAGCTCCTACAATGAGCAGTTCTTC.

This clone turned up a few times. This chain links TRBV5-4 with TRBJ2-7; 8 bases align to TRBD1. The CDR3 has 13 residues. With V trimmed by 5 bases and J by 6 bases, 7 bases remained unmatched. CDR1 and CDR2 from the germline V gene are SGHNT and YYREEE (reference sequence). CDR3 sequence: CASSSQGVVEQYF. The CDR3 coding sequence is TGTGCCAGCAGTTCACAGGGGGTGGTCGAGCAGTACTTC.

This chain joins TRBV2 and TRBJ2-3; weak D call: TRBD2 (5 bases). Trimming stripped 6 bases from V and 4 bases from J, with 8 bases between. The CDR3 totals 12 residues. The V gene's germline CDR1 is SNHLY and CDR2 FYNNEI. CDR3 bases: TGTGCCAGCAGGGGGAGCCCAGATACGCAGTATTTT. It is translated as CASRGSPDTQYF.